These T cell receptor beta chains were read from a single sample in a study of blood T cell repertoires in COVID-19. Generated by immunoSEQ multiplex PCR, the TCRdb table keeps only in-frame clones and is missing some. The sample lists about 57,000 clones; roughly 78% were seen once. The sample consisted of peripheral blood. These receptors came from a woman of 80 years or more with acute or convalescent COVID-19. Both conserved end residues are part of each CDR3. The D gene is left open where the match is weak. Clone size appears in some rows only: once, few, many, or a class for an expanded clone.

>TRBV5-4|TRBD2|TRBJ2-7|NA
CASSLASGDTYEQYF
TGTGCCAGCAGCTTGGCTAGCGGGGACACCTACGAGCAGTACTTC
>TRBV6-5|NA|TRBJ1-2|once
CASSYSGDYGYTF
TGTGCCAGCAGTTACTCCGGGGACTATGGCTACACCTTC
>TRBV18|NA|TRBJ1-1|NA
CASSLGPTEAFF
TGTGCCAGCTCCCTGGGCCCCACTGAAGCTTTCTTT
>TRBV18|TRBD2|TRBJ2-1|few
CASSKAGGSSYNEQFF
TGTGCCAGCTCAAAAGCGGGAGGTAGCTCCTACAATGAGCAGTTCTTC
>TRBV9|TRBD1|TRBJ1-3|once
CASTGQGPNTIYF
TGTGCCAGCACCGGACAGGGGCCAAACACCATATATTTT
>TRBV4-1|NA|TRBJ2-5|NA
CASSQLTVDRGTQYF
TGCGCCAGCAGCCAATTAACAGTCGATCGGGGGACCCAGTACTTC
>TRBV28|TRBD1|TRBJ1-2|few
CASSLWDRLGANYGYTF
TGTGCCAGCAGTTTATGGGACAGGTTGGGAGCTAACTATGGCTACACCTTC
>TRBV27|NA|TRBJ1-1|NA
CASSSLTGPERAEAFF
TGTGCCAGCAGTTCACTTACCGGACCCGAGAGGGCTGAAGCTTTCTTT
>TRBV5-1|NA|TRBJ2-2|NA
CASSLTVTNTGELFF
TGCGCCAGCAGCTTGACAGTTACGAACACCGGGGAGCTGTTTTTT
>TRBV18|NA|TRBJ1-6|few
CASSPPSYSPLHF
TGTGCCAGCTCACCACCCTCCTATTCACCCCTCCACTTT
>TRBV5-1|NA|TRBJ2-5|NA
CASSLGGTRGETQYF
TGCGCCAGCAGCTTGGGAGGGACGCGGGGAGAGACCCAGTACTTC
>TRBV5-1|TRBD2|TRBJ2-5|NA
CASSLERGQETQYF
TGCGCCAGCAGCTTGGAGCGGGGCCAAGAGACCCAGTACTTC
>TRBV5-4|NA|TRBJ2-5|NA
CASSFPAAGAGTQYF
TGTGCCAGCAGCTTCCCGGCGGCAGGGGCAGGGACCCAGTACTTC
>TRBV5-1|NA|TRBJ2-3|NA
CASSPGRTADTQYF
TGCGCCAGCAGCCCGGGACGGACAGCAGATACGCAGTATTTT
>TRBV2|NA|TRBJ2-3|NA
CASNSGSRTDTQYF
TGTGCCAGCAACAGCGGAAGCCGGACAGATACGCAGTATTTT
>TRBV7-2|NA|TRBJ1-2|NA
CASSLLVLGVGGYTF
TGTGCCAGCAGCTTATTGGTTCTAGGGGTCGGTGGCTACACCTTC